The present TCR beta chain was sequenced within a study of blood T cell repertoires in COVID-19. On the study more broadly: Samples representing acute and convalescent COVID-19 were sourced from the United States, Italy and Spain. Sample material is recorded as cDNA or gDNA derived from T cells, B-cell-depleted T cells, or PBMCs.

Losses at the gene ends were 0 bases for V and 3 bases for J; bases not matched to a gene: 10. The CDR3 sequence is 17 residues long. Germline CDR1 and CDR2: ENHRY and SYGVKD. Per the original methods: For nucleated cells, counts were estimated from reference gene primer amplification. Sequencing was performed with immunoSEQ multiplex PCR; in TCRdb, only in-frame clones are kept and a portion is missing. V, J and clone size derive from that table, while D and trimming were established from the DNA sequence. The sample has about 70,000 clones, 88% seen once. The TCR was taken from a human donor in a cohort sampled during active COVID-19. The chain is built from TRBV10-3 and TRBJ2-5; TRBD2 matches at 7 bases. Sequenced input: peripheral blood. CDR3 protein: CAISESAAGVGEETQYF. CDR3 in DNA: TGTGCCATCAGTGAGTCTGCGGCGGGAGTTGGGGAAGAGACCCAGTACTTC.